A single sample gave rise to the 16 T cell receptor beta chains below, sequenced in a study of cytomegalovirus exposure and HLA in healthy donors. Both 60 Vbeta primers and 13 Jbeta primers went into the PCR. The method was immunoSEQ multiplex PCR; TCRdb's version includes in-frame clones alone and lacks a portion of them. This table has about 70,000 clones, 74% appearing once. The sample was PBMCs. The receptors come from a human donor in good health.

The chain links TRBV7-8 to TRBJ1-2, with TRBD1 as a possible D gene (5 bases). The V gene lost 6 bases and the J gene lost 8 bases, with 16 bases spanning the gap. CDR1 is SGHVS, CDR2 FQNEAQ, per germline. The CDR3 runs to 13 residues. Here the CDR3 reads CASSKGTSEGYTF. The CDR3 nucleotides are TGTGCCAGCAGTAAAGGGACTTCAGAGGGCTACACCTTC.

This chain connects TRBV6-1 to TRBJ2-6; D is ambiguous. Deletions cut 3 bases from V and 0 bases from J, with 6 bases between. CDR3 length equals 15 residues. CDR1 and CDR2 from the germline V gene are MNHNS and SASEGT. CDR3: CASSDEPSGANVLTF. In DNA form, the CDR3 reads TGTGCCAGCAGTGATGAGCCCTCTGGGGCCAACGTCCTGACTTTC.

The gene calls are TRBV6-5 and TRBJ2-2; 10 bases line up with TRBD1. The CDR3 loop spans 15 amino acids. V shed 5 bases, J shed 7 bases, and the junction held 7 bases outside the gene matches. Per germline, CDR1 MNHEY and CDR2 SVGAGI. As DNA, the CDR3 is TGTGCCAGCAGTCTCGACAGGGGGCTGATCGGGGAGCTGTTTTTT. This gives the protein CASSLDRGLIGELFF.

The J gene is TRBJ1-2, the V gene TRBV19; D may be TRBD1 (6 bases). Germline-derived CDR1 and CDR2 are LNHDA and SQIVND (reference sequence). CDR3 size: 14 residues. V was shortened by 1 base and J by 3 bases, with 9 bases between the two germline ends. For the CDR3, the DNA is TGTGCCAGTAGTATAGTTGGGACACACTATGGCTACACCTTC. Translation gives CASSIVGTHYGYTF.

J is TRBJ2-3 and V is TRBV20-1; D gene unclear. This CDR3 comprises 11 residues. V was cut by 3 bases and J by 5 bases, with 6 bases left in between. The germline CDR1 and CDR2 sequences are DFQATT and SNEGSKA (reference sequence). The CDR3 spells CSASRGDTQYF. The CDR3 DNA reads as TGCAGTGCTAGTAGAGGAGATACGCAGTATTTT.

The chain has TRBV7-3 and TRBJ2-7; 10 nucleotides line up with TRBD2. Germline loops: CDR1 SGHTA, CDR2 FQGTGA. The CDR3 is made up of 15 amino acids. V lost 6 bases and J lost 5; bases outside the gene matches: 10. CDR3 protein: CASRLGTSAIDEQYF. The CDR3 bases are TGTGCCAGCAGGCTTGGGACTAGCGCGATCGACGAGCAGTACTTC.

The chain joins TRBV5-6 to TRBJ2-5; D remains unclear. Germline V gives CDR1 SGHDT, CDR2 YYEEEE. V was clipped by 4 bases and J by 2 bases, with 12 bases between them. The CDR3 runs to 14 residues. The CDR3 loop reads CASSPRYWQETQYF. The CDR3 coding sequence is TGTGCCAGCAGCCCCCGGTACTGGCAAGAGACCCAGTACTTC.

The chain employs TRBV7-8 and TRBJ1-5; possible D gene TRBD1, 6 bases. V lost 5 bases and J 2 bases, leaving 13 bases between the germline ends. This CDR3 is built from 15 residues. Per the germline V gene, CDR1 is SGHVS and CDR2 is FQNEAQ. The CDR3 DNA reads TGTGCCAGCAGCATACAGGGTAATGGCAATCAGCCCCAGCATTTT. Translation: CASSIQGNGNQPQHF.

The chain is built from TRBV25-1 and TRBJ1-6; perhaps TRBD1 as D (5 bases). The CDR3 sequence is 15 residues long. CDR1 is MGHDK, CDR2 SYGVNS, per germline. V was clipped by 2 bases and J by 8 bases, with 13 bases between them. CDR3 bases: TGTGCCAGCAGTGAAATCAGGGTTGGGGATTCACCCCTCCACTTT. Amino acids: CASSEIRVGDSPLHF.

This chain uses TRBV27 with TRBJ2-3; 11 bases are a match to TRBD2. In germline, CDR1 is MNHEY, CDR2 SMNVEV (reference sequence). The trim removed 5 bases at V and 3 bases at J, leaving 10 bases unmatched. This CDR3 is built from 17 residues. CDR3 region: CASSASGTSGVTDTQYF. In DNA, the CDR3 is TGTGCCAGCAGTGCATCCGGGACTAGCGGAGTTACAGATACGCAGTATTTT.

For this clone: Other DNA sequences within the sample encode an identical CDR3. The chain uses TRBV9 and TRBJ2-7; D remains ambiguous. This CDR3 region has 13 residues. From germline, CDR1 is SGDLS and CDR2 YYNGEE. V dropped 1 base and J dropped 1 base, with 6 bases sitting between them. In nucleotides, the CDR3 is TGTGCCAGCAGCGTAAGCTATTCCTACGAGCAGTACTTC. Protein: CASSVSYSYEQYF.

The rearrangement links TRBV6-1 to TRBJ2-5; 8 bases fit TRBD2. This CDR3 spans 16 amino acids. CDR1 and CDR2 (germline): MNHNS, SASEGT. V lost 1 base to trimming and J lost 2 bases; unmatched junction nucleotides: 6. The DNA for the CDR3 is TGTGCCAGCAGTGAAGTCCTTAGCGGGGAGCAAGAGACCCAGTACTTC. Encoded protein: CASSEVLSGEQETQYF.

The rearrangement links TRBV5-4 to TRBJ2-5; the match to TRBD1 covers 9 bases. Unmatched junction bases numbered 6, after V lost 4 bases and J lost 5 bases. CDR3 length equals 14 residues. CDR1 and CDR2 from the germline V gene are SGHNT and YYREEE (reference sequence). CDR3 DNA sequence: TGTGCCAGCAGCCTGACAGGGGGTTTGGAGACCCAGTACTTC. Amino acids: CASSLTGGLETQYF. Together with reference TRBV5-4 and TRBJ2-5, the CDR3 gives the full variable domain: ETGVTQSPTHLIKTRGQQVTLRCSSQSGHNTVSWYQQALGQGPQFIFQYYREEENGRGNFPPRFSGLQFPNYSSELNVNALELDDSALYLCASSLTGGLETQYFGPGTRLLVL.

The V gene is TRBV6-6, the J gene TRBJ2-1; TRBD1 matches 9 bases. Trimming cost V 6 bases and J 14 bases; bases outside gene matches: 8. Germline values: CDR1 MNHNY, CDR2 SVGAGI (reference sequence). The CDR3 contains 12 residues. The CDR3 reads CASRTGRDREFF. Here the CDR3 DNA reads TGTGCCAGCAGAACAGGCCGGGACAGGGAGTTCTTC.

The chain's CDR3 is CASSLQGIEQFF. Here the CDR3 DNA reads TGTGCCAGCAGTCTACAGGGAATTGAGCAGTTCTTC. The V gene is TRBV9, the J gene TRBJ2-1, with D possibly matching TRBD1 (6 bases). CDR1 SGDLS and CDR2 YYNGEE come from the germline V gene. Trimming pared 5 bases from V and 9 bases from J, leaving 12 bases between. The CDR3 has 12 residues.

This chain links TRBV4-1 with TRBJ2-7, with 7 bases matching TRBD1. Germline CDR1 is MGHRA and CDR2 is YSYEKL. The CDR3 is 15 residues long. Germline trimming cut 0 bases from V and 5 bases from J; bases unmatched to any gene: 7. CDR3 coding DNA: TGCGCCAGCAGCCAAGACAGGGGGATGGCCCACGAGCAGTACTTC. Its translation: CASSQDRGMAHEQYF.